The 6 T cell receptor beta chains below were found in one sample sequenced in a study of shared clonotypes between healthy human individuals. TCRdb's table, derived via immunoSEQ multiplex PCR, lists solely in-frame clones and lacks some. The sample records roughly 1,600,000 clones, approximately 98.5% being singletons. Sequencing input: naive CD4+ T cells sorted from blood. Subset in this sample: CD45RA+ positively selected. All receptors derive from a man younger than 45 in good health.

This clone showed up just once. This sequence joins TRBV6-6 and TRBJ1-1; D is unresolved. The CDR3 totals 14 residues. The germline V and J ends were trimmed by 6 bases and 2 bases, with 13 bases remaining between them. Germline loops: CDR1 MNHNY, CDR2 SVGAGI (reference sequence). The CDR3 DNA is TGTGCCAGCAGCCCCCCTGGAGTCAACACTGAAGCTTTCTTT. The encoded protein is CASSPPGVNTEAFF.

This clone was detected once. CDR3 in amino acids: CASSLAQSPQGRRVREQFF. The DNA of the CDR3 is TGTGCCAGCAGCTTAGCGCAGTCTCCCCAGGGACGGCGAGTCAGGGAGCAGTTCTTC. This sequence joins TRBV7-8 and TRBJ2-1, with D perhaps TRBD1 or TRBD2 (5 bases each). The CDR3 is made up of 19 amino acids. Trimming removed 0 bases from V and 10 bases from J, with 28 bases in between. Germline-derived CDR1 and CDR2 are SGHVS and FQNEAQ.

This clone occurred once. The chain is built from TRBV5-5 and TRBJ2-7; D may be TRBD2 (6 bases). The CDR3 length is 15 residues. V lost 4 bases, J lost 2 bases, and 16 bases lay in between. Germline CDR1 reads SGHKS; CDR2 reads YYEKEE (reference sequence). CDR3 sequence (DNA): TGTGCCAGCAGCCCTCCGGGACTCGTGGCCTACGAGCAGTACTTC. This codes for CASSPPGLVAYEQYF.

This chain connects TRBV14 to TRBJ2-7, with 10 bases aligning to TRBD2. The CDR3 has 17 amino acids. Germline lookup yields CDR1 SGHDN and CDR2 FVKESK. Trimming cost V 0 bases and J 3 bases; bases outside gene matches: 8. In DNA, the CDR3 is TGTGCCAGCAGCCAAGATAATTGGGCTAGCGGGAGCTACGAGCAGTACTTC. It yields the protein CASSQDNWASGSYEQYF.

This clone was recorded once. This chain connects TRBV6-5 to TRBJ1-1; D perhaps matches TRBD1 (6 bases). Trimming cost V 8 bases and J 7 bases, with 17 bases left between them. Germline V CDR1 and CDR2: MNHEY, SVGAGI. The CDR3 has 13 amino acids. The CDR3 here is CASAYRGRNEAFF. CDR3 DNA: TGTGCCAGCGCTTACCGGGGGCGAAATGAAGCTTTCTTT.

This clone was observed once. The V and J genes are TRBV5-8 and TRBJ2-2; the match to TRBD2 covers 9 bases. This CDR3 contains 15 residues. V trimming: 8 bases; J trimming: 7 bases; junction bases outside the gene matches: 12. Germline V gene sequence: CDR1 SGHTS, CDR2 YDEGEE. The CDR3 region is CASTQLAGAGGELFF. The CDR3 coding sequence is TGTGCCAGTACCCAATTAGCGGGAGCAGGCGGGGAGCTGTTTTTT.